This T cell receptor beta chain was identified in a study of blood T cell repertoires in COVID-19. The V gene end was trimmed by 2 bases and the J gene end by 8 bases; junction bases not matched to a gene: 2. The CDR3 extends over 12 amino acids. CDR1 is KGHSH and CDR2 is LQKENI in the germline V gene. During active infection, Seattle patients enrolled and were then monitored through disease. Original processing methods: Counts of nucleated cells, estimated from reference gene primer amplification, were obtained. Only in-frame clones appear in the TCRdb table, and some are missing; sequencing was by immunoSEQ multiplex PCR. Clone size and the V and J calls come from that table; the DNA yielded D and trimming. The table has about 64,000 clones, 88% seen once.

The source is an older woman with COVID-19, enrolled during active disease. Sequenced input: peripheral blood. V gene TRBV18 combines with J gene TRBJ1-1; 7 nucleotides align to TRBD1. Written as DNA, the CDR3 is TGTGCCAGCTCACCATTACAGGGGGAAGCTTTCTTT. Protein sequence: CASSPLQGEAFF.